These 22 T cell receptor beta chains came from one sample sequenced in a study of blood T cell repertoires in COVID-19. The protocol was immunoSEQ multiplex PCR, while the TCRdb copy is restricted to in-frame clones and leaves out a portion. The sample yields around 200,000 clones, about 80% seen once. Material for sequencing was peripheral blood. These receptors were collected from a man aged 30 to 45 with active or convalescent COVID-19.

Written as DNA, the CDR3 is TGTGCCAGCAGCCTGCTTTTAGGGGCTAATCAGCCCCAGCATTTT. This translates into CASSLLLGANQPQHF. The rearrangement links TRBV27 to TRBJ1-5, with D perhaps TRBD1 (5 bases). Trimming took off 6 bases at V and 4 bases at J, with 16 bases between the two ends. CDR1 is MNHEY and CDR2 is SMNVEV in the germline V gene (reference sequence). This CDR3 is built from 15 residues.

This clone was seen a handful of times. The chain uses TRBV6-6 and TRBJ1-3, with 9 bases that match TRBD1. Losses at the gene ends were 6 bases for V and 4 bases for J; bases not matched to a gene: 4. In germline, CDR1 is MNHNY, CDR2 SVGAGI (reference sequence). The CDR3 is 14 amino acids. The CDR3 reads CASRGQGSGNTIYF. CDR3 sequence (DNA): TGTGCCAGCAGGGGACAGGGCTCGGGAAACACCATATATTTT.

CDR3 region: CAWSEYGYRATGYTF. CDR3 nucleotides: TGTGCCTGGAGTGAGTACGGATACAGGGCTACTGGCTACACCTTC. The rearrangement uses TRBV30 and TRBJ1-2; D is perhaps TRBD1 (6 bases). Trimming removed 1 base from V and 7 bases from J, with 19 bases in between. This CDR3 spans 15 amino acids. The V gene's germline CDR1 is GTSNPN and CDR2 SVGIG (reference sequence).

The V gene is TRBV6-5, the J gene TRBJ2-3; TRBD2 matches at 8 bases. The CDR3 totals 15 residues. V shed 0 bases, J shed 6 bases, and the junction held 5 bases outside the gene matches. Germline-derived CDR1 and CDR2 are MNHEY and SVGAGI. The CDR3 DNA reads TGTGCCAGCAGTTACTCCGGGACTAGGGAGGATACGCAGTATTTT. Protein sequence: CASSYSGTREDTQYF.

This clone has only a few counts. CDR3 nucleotide sequence: TGTGCCAGCAGCCAAGATCGCCGGGGGGCGCGCACTGAAGCTTTCTTT. Its translation: CASSQDRRGARTEAFF. The rearrangement links TRBV3-1 (or the pseudogene TRBV3-2) to TRBJ1-1; D might be TRBD1 (6 bases). Trimming took 0 bases from V and 4 from J, leaving 15 bases between them. The CDR3 extends over 16 amino acids. Looked up from germline, CDR1 is LGHDT and CDR2 is YNNKEL (reference sequence).

This chain connects TRBV2 to TRBJ2-6, with D uncertain. Trimming took 7 bases from V and 0 from J, leaving 10 bases between them. The germline gives CDR1 SNHLY, CDR2 FYNNEI. This CDR3 has 15 residues. DNA of the CDR3: TGTGCCAGCACCCAACAAAGCTCTGGGGCCAACGTCCTGACTTTC. It is translated as CASTQQSSGANVLTF.

The chain employs TRBV2 and TRBJ1-3; D is uncertain. Trimming stripped 3 bases from V and 8 bases from J, with 14 bases between. The CDR3 has 14 residues. The germline CDR1 and CDR2 sequences are SNHLY and FYNNEI. CDR3 sequence reads: CASSEGSTSDTIYF. CDR3 sequence (DNA): TGTGCCAGCAGTGAGGGGAGTACTTCGGACACCATATATTTT.

This rearrangement joins TRBV14 to TRBJ2-7; D is possibly TRBD2 (5 bases). V lost 0 bases, J lost 6 bases, and 9 bases lay in between. Germline CDR1 SGHDN, CDR2 FVKESK. The CDR3 sequence is 13 residues long. In nucleotides, the CDR3 is TGTGCCAGCAGCCAAGATCACCGGGGCGAGCAGTACTTC. Translating it yields CASSQDHRGEQYF. The full variable domain, rest sourced from reference TRBV14 and TRBJ2-7, is EAGVTQFPSHSVIEKGQTVTLRCDPISGHDNLYWYRRVMGKEIKFLLHFVKESKQDESGMPNNRFLAERTGGTYSTLKVQPAELEDSGVYFCASSQDHRGEQYFGPGTRLTVT.

The gene calls are TRBV29-1 and TRBJ2-5; D is uncertain. The CDR3 is made up of 15 amino acids. The V end lost 1 base, the J end lost 5 bases, and 17 bases lay between the germline ends. The germline gives CDR1 SQVTM, CDR2 ANQGSEA. CDR3 coding DNA: TGCAGCGTTGAAGGATGGGTCCCCCTCGGGGAGACCCAGTACTTC. Protein product: CSVEGWVPLGETQYF.

The J gene is TRBJ1-5, the V gene TRBV5-8; TRBD1 might be the D (5 bases). This CDR3 region has 13 residues. Germline lookup yields CDR1 SGHTS and CDR2 YDEGEE. V shed 5 bases and J shed 1 base, with 7 bases lying between them. The CDR3, as DNA: TGTGCCAGCAGGAGACAGAGCAATCAGCCCCAGCATTTT. Protein: CASRRQSNQPQHF.

V usage is TRBV2 and J usage is TRBJ2-1; possibly TRBD2 for D (7 bases). The germline V and J ends were trimmed by 8 bases and 9 bases, with 20 bases remaining between them. CDR1 and CDR2 (germline): SNHLY, FYNNEI. The CDR3 consists of 14 residues. The CDR3, as DNA: TGTGCCAGCGGGCTCTCCGCGGGGGCTTCTGAGCAGTTCTTC. Its protein product is CASGLSAGASEQFF.

This sequence joins TRBV7-2 and TRBJ1-2; possible D gene TRBD1, 5 bases. In germline, CDR1 is SGHTA, CDR2 FQGNSA. The V gene lost 1 base and the J gene lost 4 bases, with 13 bases spanning the gap. The CDR3 is 15 amino acids. Here the CDR3 reads CASSLGGLTGYGYTF. CDR3 DNA: TGTGCCAGCAGCTTAGGGGGCCTAACGGGCTATGGCTACACCTTC.

The chain is built from TRBV29-1 and TRBJ2-5; 7 bases fit TRBD1. The CDR3 is 13 amino acids. Germline assignment: CDR1 SQVTM and CDR2 ANQGSEA. J was trimmed by 1 base and V by 8 bases; bases with no gene match: 7. Here the CDR3 reads CSSRQGVQETQYF. In nucleotides, the CDR3 is TGCAGCTCTAGACAGGGAGTCCAAGAGACCCAGTACTTC.

The chain carries TRBV2 and TRBJ2-3; 11 nucleotides line up with TRBD1. V shed 4 bases, J shed 0 bases, and the junction held 6 bases outside the gene matches. In germline, CDR1 is SNHLY, CDR2 FYNNEI. The CDR3 extends over 17 amino acids. The CDR3 DNA reads as TGTGCCAGCAGTGGGACAGGGGGCGGATGGAGCACAGATACGCAGTATTTT. Translated, it gives CASSGTGGGWSTDTQYF.

The chain is built from TRBV30 and TRBJ2-3, with 7 positions matching TRBD1. CDR1 is GTSNPN, CDR2 SVGIG, per germline (reference sequence). Trimming at V came to 5 bases and at J to 1 base, leaving 3 bases not matched to a gene. This CDR3 is built from 13 residues. As DNA, the CDR3 is TGTGCCTGGGCCGGGACAGGCACAGATACGCAGTATTTT. Translation: CAWAGTGTDTQYF. Drawing the rest from reference TRBV30 and TRBJ2-3, the complete variable domain is SQTIHQWPATLVQPVGSPLSLECTVEGTSNPNLYWYRQAAGRGLQLLFYSVGIGQISSEVPQNLSASRPQDRQFILSSKKLLLSDSGFYLCAWAGTGTDTQYFGPGTRLTVL.

The V gene is TRBV2, the J gene TRBJ2-1; 9 bases map to TRBD2. The CDR3 covers 15 residues. V was clipped by 5 bases and J by 4 bases; unmatched bases: 6. CDR1 SNHLY and CDR2 FYNNEI come from the germline V gene. The CDR3 bases are TGTGCCAGCAGTCCGGGACTAGCTTCGTACAATGAGCAGTTCTTC. Translated, it gives CASSPGLASYNEQFF.

The chain carries TRBV11-2 and TRBJ2-3; no clear D gene. Germline-derived CDR1 and CDR2 are SGHAT and FQNNGV. CDR3 length equals 14 residues. The V and J ends lost 4 bases and 1 base respectively, with 9 bases between them. The CDR3 DNA sequence: TGTGCCAGCAGCTCACTATTAGGCACAGATACGCAGTATTTT. Its translation: CASSSLLGTDTQYF.

This CDR3 is CASSQAGTGADTQYF. DNA for the CDR3: TGCGCCAGCAGCCAAGCGGGGACAGGGGCGGATACGCAGTATTTT. The chain couples TRBV4-1 to TRBJ2-3, with 10 bases fitting TRBD1. Germline loops: CDR1 MGHRA, CDR2 YSYEKL. The V gene end was trimmed by 1 base and the J gene end by 6 bases; junction bases not matched to a gene: 4. The CDR3 is 15 amino acids.

This chain uses TRBV4-3 with TRBJ2-1; TRBD2 is a possible D gene (5 bases). The CDR3 runs to 16 residues. Germline CDR1 and CDR2: LGHNA and YSLEER. V gave up 0 bases and J gave up 5 bases, with 14 bases separating them. In DNA, the CDR3 is TGCGCCAGCAGCCAAGAAATCTCGCGGGTTGACAATGAGCAGTTCTTC. It specifies CASSQEISRVDNEQFF.

This clone was found once. The chain has TRBV27 and TRBJ1-1, with 12 bases matching TRBD1. V lost 5 bases and J lost 5; bases outside the gene matches: 3. The CDR3 has 14 residues. In germline, CDR1 is MNHEY, CDR2 SMNVEV (reference sequence). The CDR3: CASSGDRGQTEAFF. CDR3 in DNA: TGTGCCAGCAGTGGGGACAGGGGGCAAACTGAAGCTTTCTTT.

The chain couples TRBV3-1 (or the pseudogene TRBV3-2) to TRBJ1-1; 10 bases match TRBD1. Germline lookup yields CDR1 LGHDT and CDR2 YNNKEL (reference sequence). The CDR3 sequence is 15 residues long. V was clipped by 4 bases and J by 10 bases; unmatched bases: 12. Here the CDR3 reads CASSLQDRGSGGAFF. The DNA for the CDR3 is TGTGCCAGCAGCCTTCAGGACAGGGGGTCCGGGGGAGCTTTCTTT.

This clone occurred a few times. The rearrangement links TRBV30 to TRBJ2-4; 10 bases match TRBD2. CDR1 is GTSNPN, CDR2 SVGIG, per germline (reference sequence). The CDR3 length is 14 residues. V shed 3 bases, J shed 1 base, and the junction held 0 bases outside the gene matches. In nucleotides, the CDR3 is TGTGCCTGGAGACTAGCGGGGGCCAAAAACATTCAGTACTTC. Translating gives CAWRLAGAKNIQYF.